These 7 T cell receptor beta chains came from one sample sequenced in a study of blood T cells in healthy people across ages. Combining a sample-barcoded 5' primer with a J-beta primer mix, a second PCR ran for about 6 to 11 cycles. TCRdb itself ran the 5' RACE reads through MiXCR, one entry per CDR3 protein. The sample has about 640,000 distinct CDR3 sequences, 58% seen once. The specimen sequenced was blood. The receptors derive from a man in his sixties in good health.

This chain joins TRBV29-1 and TRBJ2-3, with a weak D call TRBD2 (6 bases). Trimming cost V 4 bases and J 4 bases, with 18 bases left between them. CDR1 is SQVTM, CDR2 ANQGSEA, per germline. There are 15 residues in the CDR3. The CDR3 here is CSVGGGERSADTQYF. CDR3 coding DNA: TGCAGCGTTGGAGGAGGGGAAAGGAGCGCAGATACGCAGTATTTT.

The rearrangement links TRBV12-3 or TRBV12-4 to TRBJ2-7; possibly TRBD1 for D (6 bases). The J call is in doubt because the DNA end fits TRBJ2-5 better. This CDR3 region has 14 residues. The CDR3 DNA is TGTGCCAGCAGTCCGACGACAGGTTCACTGACCCAGTACTTC. As protein: CASSPTTGSLTQYF.

This clonotype was seen just once. CDR3 sequence reads: CASSPGQGEEEKLFF. CDR3 nucleotides: TGCGCCAGCAGCCCCGGACAGGGCGAAGAGGAAAAACTGTTTTTT. This rearrangement joins TRBV4-1 to TRBJ1-4; 8 nucleotides line up with TRBD1. The CDR3 is 15 residues long. CDR1 and CDR2 from the germline V gene are MGHRA and YSYEKL. V shed 4 bases and J 8 bases; nucleotides not matched to a gene: 9.

Comment on this clonotype: One end of the junction varies from germline; a read error may be responsible. The CDR3 here is CASSQDRSAGPWGEKEIQYF. CDR3 DNA: TGTGCCAGCAGCCAAGATCGGTCGGCGGGGCCTTGGGGAGAAAAAGAGATCCAGTACTTC. The chain couples TRBV4-2 to TRBJ2-5; D may be TRBD2 (6 bases). This CDR3 is built from 20 residues. Germline V gene data show CDR1 as LGHNA and CDR2 as YNFKEQ.

In the case of this clonotype: The junction and the germline gene differ at one end; a read error may be behind it. The chain recombines TRBV20-1 with TRBJ2-5; D may correspond to TRBD1 or TRBD2 (5 bases each). Germline V gives CDR1 DFQATT, CDR2 SNEGSKA (reference sequence). The CDR3 totals 14 residues. This CDR3 is CSTREVRVPETQYF. CDR3 nucleotides: TGCAGTACTAGAGAGGTCAGGGTACCAGAGACCCAGTACTTC.

A few counts support this clonotype. The chain uses TRBV7-2 and TRBJ2-3; 7 bases agree with TRBD1. With 0 bases clipped from V and 1 base from J, the junction kept 4 bases outside the gene matches. This CDR3 comprises 16 residues. Germline V gene sequence: CDR1 SGHTA, CDR2 FQGNSA. The CDR3 reads CASSLAGGAGTDTQYF. CDR3 bases: TGTGCCAGCAGCTTAGCAGGGGGCGCGGGCACAGATACGCAGTATTTT.

The rearrangement uses TRBV18 and TRBJ2-7; possibly TRBD2 for D (6 bases). Per germline, CDR1 KGHSH and CDR2 LQKENI. CDR3 length: 14 amino acids. V lost 2 bases and J 3 bases, leaving 11 bases between the germline ends. Here the CDR3 DNA reads TGTGCCAGCTCACCAGGGACTGCCCTCTACGAGCAGTACTTC. Translation: CASSPGTALYEQYF.